The 30 T cell receptor beta chains in this list originate from one sample, sequenced in a study of vaccination and CD4 T cells after COVID-19. No antigen has been assigned to these receptors. The Oncomine TCR Beta short-read assay was what sequenced the DNA obtained from cultured CD4+ T cells. TCRdb called the PCR reads again in MiXCR, with one record for every CDR3 protein. The table has fewer than 20,000 distinct CDR3 sequences, around 28% seen once. The treatment denotes: approximately 9-day PBMC culture with coronavirus spike peptide pools or control peptides (ViraFEST assay). Sequencing was carried out using cultured CD4+ T cells from blood. The receptors here all came from a human donor with COVID-19.

This clonotype was picked up a small number of times. The genes are TRBV5-4 and TRBJ1-1; weak D call: TRBD1 (6 bases). Germline CDR1 and CDR2: SGHNT and YYREEE (reference sequence). The CDR3 length is 15 residues. V was trimmed by 3 bases and J by 1 base, leaving 13 bases between them. CDR3 DNA: TGTGCCAGCAGCTGGATCAGGGGCCCGAACACTGAAGCTTTCTTT. This sequence encodes CASSWIRGPNTEAFF.

The V and J genes are TRBV24-1 and TRBJ2-5; TRBD2 matches 9 bases. V lost 7 bases and J lost 5; bases outside the gene matches: 10. Per the germline V gene, CDR1 is KGHDR and CDR2 is SFDVKD. This CDR3 contains 15 residues. CDR3 sequence: CATSAGGAGGETQYF. The CDR3 DNA follows: TGTGCCACCAGCGCGGGGGGGGCGGGGGGTGAGACCCAGTACTTC.

The chain combines TRBV10-3 with TRBJ1-3; TRBD1 is a possible D gene (6 bases). The CDR3 contains 16 residues. Deletions cut 6 bases from V and 4 bases from J, with 19 bases between. In germline, CDR1 is ENHRY, CDR2 SYGVKD. The CDR3 region is CAIRAGQSRGGNTIYF. In DNA form, the CDR3 reads TGTGCCATCAGGGCCGGACAGTCTCGGGGCGGAAACACCATATATTTT.

The chain employs TRBV5-5 and TRBJ1-6, with TRBD1 matching 10 bases. J lost 7 bases, V lost 3 bases, and 10 bases had no gene match. The CDR3 totals 17 residues. Germline lookup yields CDR1 SGHKS and CDR2 YYEKEE (reference sequence). The CDR3, as DNA: TGTGCCAGCAGCTCACAAAAGGACAGGGGGTACAATTCACCCCTCCACTTT. Translating gives CASSSQKDRGYNSPLHF.

This clonotype was seen a handful of times. The chain uses TRBV20-1 and TRBJ2-3, with 7 bases lining up with TRBD2. Unmatched junction bases numbered 7, after V lost 1 base and J lost 0 bases. The CDR3 has 16 amino acids. The germline gives CDR1 DFQATT, CDR2 SNEGSKA (reference sequence). The CDR3 protein is CSARGGGGPSTDTQYF. The CDR3 nucleotides read TGCAGTGCTAGAGGTGGCGGGGGACCTAGCACAGATACGCAGTATTTT.

The J gene is TRBJ1-2, the V gene TRBV7-2, with 10 bases fitting TRBD1. The CDR3 covers 15 residues. Germline values: CDR1 SGHTA, CDR2 FQGNSA. V lost 5 bases and J lost 3; bases outside the gene matches: 6. CDR3 region: CASSPGQGLDYGYTF. The DNA for the CDR3 is TGTGCCAGCAGCCCGGGACAGGGGCTTGACTATGGCTACACCTTC.

In this sample, this clonotype turned up a few times. This chain uses TRBV7-9 with TRBJ1-1; D ambiguous. Per germline, CDR1 SEHNR and CDR2 FQNEAQ (reference sequence). Trimming cost V 1 base and J 8 bases, with 11 bases left between them. This CDR3 spans 13 amino acids. CDR3 bases: TGTGCCAGCAGCTTAGACGGTTTGGCAGAAGCTTTCTTT. Translated: CASSLDGLAEAFF.

Only a few counts were recorded for this clonotype. The gene calls are TRBV6-1 and TRBJ2-1; D is unresolved. The germline V gene has CDR1 MNHNS and CDR2 SASEGT. V gave up 1 base and J gave up 9 bases, with 7 bases separating them. This CDR3 has 12 amino acids. The chain's CDR3 is CASSEGSVEQFF. The CDR3 DNA reads TGTGCCAGCAGTGAAGGTAGTGTTGAGCAGTTCTTC.

In its sample, this clonotype was seen a few times. The chain has TRBV10-3 and TRBJ1-1, with 9 bases fitting TRBD1. The trim removed 6 bases at V and 3 bases at J, leaving 8 bases unmatched. CDR1 is ENHRY and CDR2 is SYGVKD in the germline V gene. The CDR3 runs 15 residues. The CDR3 nucleotides are TGTGCCATCAGAAGCAGACAGGGGGTGGACACTGAAGCTTTCTTT. It yields the protein CAIRSRQGVDTEAFF.

The V gene is TRBV19, the J gene TRBJ1-1; D ambiguous. CDR3 length equals 15 residues. Germline loops: CDR1 LNHDA, CDR2 SQIVND (reference sequence). V was cut by 7 bases and J by 1 base, with 16 bases left in between. This chain's CDR3 is CASNIFFRPNTEAFF. The CDR3 DNA follows: TGTGCCAGTAATATCTTTTTTAGACCGAACACTGAAGCTTTCTTT.

This sequence joins TRBV20-1 and TRBJ1-5, with D perhaps TRBD1 (5 bases). CDR3 size: 13 residues. The V gene's germline CDR1 is DFQATT and CDR2 SNEGSKA (reference sequence). V gave up 3 bases and J gave up 6 bases, with 12 bases separating them. CDR3 protein: CSASGGAGQPQHF. In nucleotides, the CDR3 is TGCAGTGCTAGTGGGGGAGCGGGTCAGCCCCAGCATTTT.

This clonotype is medium-sized (0.01 to 0.1%) in the sample. V and J are TRBV24-1 and TRBJ2-3, with D perhaps TRBD1 (5 bases). From germline, CDR1 is KGHDR and CDR2 SFDVKD. The V end was cut by 3 bases, the J end by 0 bases, with 9 bases between. The CDR3 runs 15 residues. CDR3 in amino acids: CATSDRGRSTDTQYF. Here the CDR3 DNA reads TGTGCCACCAGTGATAGGGGCAGGAGCACAGATACGCAGTATTTT.

This rearrangement joins TRBV28 to TRBJ2-3; D is perhaps TRBD2 (5 bases). The CDR3 is 16 residues long. Germline V gene data show CDR1 as MDHEN and CDR2 as SYDVKM. Trimming stripped 6 bases from V and 3 bases from J, with 19 bases between. CDR3 loop: CASRTNRKKVTDTQYF. As DNA, the CDR3 is TGTGCCAGCAGGACTAATCGAAAAAAGGTTACAGATACGCAGTATTTT.

This chain links TRBV12-3 or TRBV12-4 with TRBJ1-5, with TRBD1 matching 7 bases. After removal of 5 bases from V and 6 bases from J, the junction contained 7 bases not matched to a gene. The CDR3 sequence is 14 residues long. The chain's CDR3 is CASSATGMSQPQHF. The CDR3 bases are TGTGCCAGCAGTGCGACAGGGATGAGTCAGCCCCAGCATTTT.

The chain recombines TRBV10-3 with TRBJ2-3; TRBD1 matches 8 bases. After removal of 6 bases from V and 6 bases from J, the junction contained 5 bases not matched to a gene. CDR3 length: 13 residues. Germline loops: CDR1 ENHRY, CDR2 SYGVKD. CDR3 region: CAIRQGAGDTQYF. The DNA of the CDR3 is TGTGCCATCAGGCAGGGGGCTGGGGATACGCAGTATTTT.

The chain employs TRBV5-1 and TRBJ1-5; 7 bases align to TRBD1. The germline V gene encodes CDR1 SGHRS and CDR2 YFSETQ. V was clipped by 1 base and J by 2 bases; unmatched bases: 0. The CDR3 spans 14 residues. The CDR3 region has the DNA TGCGCCAGCAGCTTGACAGGGGGCAATCAGCCCCAGCATTTT. Its protein is CASSLTGGNQPQHF.

This chain links TRBV6-4 with TRBJ2-3, with 8 bases aligning to TRBD2. The CDR3 contains 18 residues. Trimming took 2 bases from V and 1 from J; bases not matched to a gene: 11. The V gene's germline CDR1 is MRHNA and CDR2 SNTAGT. This CDR3 reads CASSDRGFAGGGTDTQYF. CDR3 nucleotides: TGTGCCAGCAGTGACCGGGGATTTGCGGGGGGCGGCACAGATACGCAGTATTTT.

Only one count was recorded for this clonotype. The chain combines TRBV5-4 with TRBJ2-5; 13 bases map to TRBD2. Per the germline V gene, CDR1 is SGHNT and CDR2 is YYREEE (reference sequence). The CDR3 spans 18 residues. With V trimmed by 2 bases and J by 0 bases, 7 bases remained unmatched. The CDR3 sequence is CASSLTSGGVRYQETQYF. The CDR3 nucleotides read TGTGCCAGCAGCTTAACTAGCGGGGGGGTTCGATACCAAGAGACCCAGTACTTC.

The chain employs TRBV11-3 and TRBJ1-3; D remains ambiguous. Trimming cost V 2 bases and J 8 bases, with 4 bases left between them. From germline, CDR1 is SGHNT and CDR2 YENEEA. This CDR3 is 11 amino acids long. CDR3 coding DNA: TGTGCCAGCAGCTTAACGTACACCATATATTTT. Amino acids: CASSLTYTIYF.

This clonotype was counted a few times. The chain is built from TRBV20-1 and TRBJ2-1, with D tentatively TRBD2 (5 bases). The germline gives CDR1 DFQATT, CDR2 SNEGSKA (reference sequence). The ends were cut back, 3 bases at V and 2 bases at J, with 14 bases in the middle. The CDR3 covers 15 residues. The CDR3 nucleotides are TGCAGTGCTAGGTATAGCGAGGGAACCTACAATGAGCAGTTCTTC. This translates into CSARYSEGTYNEQFF.

This clonotype was found a few times. V is TRBV20-1 and J is TRBJ2-5, with 11 positions matching TRBD1. The germline CDR1 and CDR2 sequences are DFQATT and SNEGSKA (reference sequence). V lost 1 base and J lost 5; bases outside the gene matches: 6. The CDR3 is made up of 15 amino acids. The chain's CDR3 is CSARGGQGDMETQYF. The CDR3 DNA reads as TGCAGTGCTAGAGGGGGACAGGGGGATATGGAGACCCAGTACTTC.

In its sample, this clonotype was seen a few times. The chain is built from TRBV12-3 or TRBV12-4 and TRBJ2-1; D remains unclear. The CDR3 runs 15 residues. Between the trimmed V and J ends, which lost 6 bases and 8 bases, there was a span of 20 bases. The CDR3 DNA reads TGTGCCAGCAGCCGGGCCGTAACCCCCCAGGATGAGCAGTTCTTC. The encoded protein is CASSRAVTPQDEQFF.

This clonotype turned up a few times. V and J are TRBV12-3 or TRBV12-4 and TRBJ2-7; D perhaps matches TRBD1 (5 bases). CDR3 length: 15 residues. The V end lost 3 bases, the J end lost 0 bases, and 12 bases lay between the germline ends. This CDR3 is CASSLTEVGSYEQYF. The CDR3 DNA reads as TGTGCCAGCAGTTTGACAGAAGTCGGCTCCTACGAGCAGTACTTC.

The chain recombines TRBV15 with TRBJ2-7; unclear D gene. V lost 4 bases, J lost 6 bases, and 10 bases lay in between. Germline lookup yields CDR1 LNHNV and CDR2 YYDKDF (reference sequence). This CDR3 spans 12 amino acids. CDR3 bases: TGTGCCACCAGCACAGCCGTAAGCGAGCAGTACTTC. Residues: CATSTAVSEQYF.

CDR3 bases: TGCGCCAGCAGCCAGGAAGTGGGGATAGGGAACTATGGCTACACCTTC. Translating gives CASSQEVGIGNYGYTF. The chain is built from TRBV5-1 and TRBJ1-2; no definite D call. CDR1 and CDR2 from the germline V gene are SGHRS and YFSETQ. The length of the CDR3 is 16 residues. V dropped 4 bases and J dropped 2 bases, with 18 bases sitting between them.

This clonotype was detected a few times. This chain uses TRBV5-1 with TRBJ1-2, with D possibly being TRBD1 (5 bases). Germline values: CDR1 SGHRS, CDR2 YFSETQ. Trimming removed 0 bases from V and 6 bases from J, with 12 bases in between. This CDR3 has 14 residues. DNA of the CDR3: TGCGCCAGCAGCTTGGAGACACAGGTTCATGGCTACACCTTC. Protein product: CASSLETQVHGYTF.

This chain links TRBV7-3 with TRBJ1-1; 9 nucleotides align to TRBD1. CDR1 SGHTA and CDR2 FQGTGA come from the germline V gene. The length of the CDR3 is 12 residues. With V trimmed by 3 bases and J by 9 bases, 2 bases remained unmatched. The CDR3 spells CASSLGTGQAFF. Here the CDR3 DNA reads TGTGCCAGCAGCTTGGGGACAGGGCAAGCTTTCTTT.

The CDR3 reads CATFVLGGNQPQHF. CDR3 nucleotides: TGTGCCACCTTTGTTCTTGGCGGCAATCAGCCCCAGCATTTT. The chain couples TRBV28 to TRBJ1-5; D gene unclear. The CDR3 loop spans 14 amino acids. V was cut by 10 bases and J by 2 bases, with 15 bases left in between. CDR1 and CDR2 from the germline V gene are MDHEN and SYDVKM.

The gene calls are TRBV7-8 and TRBJ1-2, with D perhaps TRBD1 (5 bases). The CDR3 loop spans 14 amino acids. V was clipped by 1 base and J by 3 bases, with 9 bases between them. CDR1 is SGHVS and CDR2 is FQNEAQ in the germline V gene. The CDR3 is CASSLGPGYYGYTF. The DNA of the CDR3 is TGTGCCAGCAGCTTAGGTCCAGGGTACTATGGCTACACCTTC.

This clonotype was picked up a small number of times. The limits of the CDR3 on the DNA are not certain, so only TCRdb's listed CDR3 is given. This sequence joins TRBV5-7 and TRBJ1-2; TRBD1 reflects the table's D call only, with no check against the DNA. TRBV5-7 counts as an open reading frame of uncertain function. The CDR3 contains 16 residues when both ends are counted. CDR3: CASSSSLRGGNYGYTF.